These 16 T cell receptor beta chains came from one sample sequenced in a study of T cell changes during pregnancy in multiple sclerosis. Clones were sequenced by immunoSEQ multiplex PCR, and TCRdb holds only the in-frame ones, with some missing. The sample includes some 59,000 clones, around 89% seen only once; the top ten take about 2.7%. Here the sequenced sample was peripheral blood, taken in the first trimester of pregnancy. These receptors were collected from a female donor with multiple sclerosis, enrolled in a pregnancy study.

Remarks on this clone: One junction end disagrees with the germline gene, perhaps due to a read error. The J gene is TRBJ2-5, the V gene TRBV7-7, with D unclear. CDR3 length equals 15 residues. Germline lookup yields CDR1 SSHAT and CDR2 FNYEAQ (reference sequence). CDR3 sequence: CAGSLGLAERETQYF. In DNA, the CDR3 is TGTGCCGGCAGCTTAGGATTGGCAGAGAGGGAGACCCAGTACTTC.

This chain joins TRBV18 and TRBJ1-1; TRBD1 is a possible D gene (6 bases). The V gene lost 5 bases and the J gene lost 1 base, with 20 bases spanning the gap. This CDR3 spans 17 amino acids. The germline V gene has CDR1 KGHSH and CDR2 LQKENI. The CDR3 loop reads CASSTGLISATNTEAFF. CDR3 DNA sequence: TGTGCCAGCTCAACAGGGCTAATCTCCGCTACGAACACTGAAGCTTTCTTT. The variable domain in full, completed from reference TRBV18 and TRBJ1-1, reads NAGVMQNPRHLVRRRGQEARLRCSPMKGHSHVYWYRQLPEEGLKFMVYLQKENIIDESGMPKERFSAEFPKEGPSILRIQQVVRGDSAAYFCASSTGLISATNTEAFFGQGTRLTVV.

This clone was picked up one time. The chain uses TRBV27 and TRBJ2-3, with 12 bases lining up with TRBD1. This CDR3 is built from 16 residues. Looked up from germline, CDR1 is MNHEY and CDR2 is SMNVEV (reference sequence). With 8 bases clipped from V and 5 bases from J, the junction kept 11 bases outside the gene matches. In DNA form, the CDR3 reads TGTGCCAGCCCCCCTTGGGGACAGGGGGCGGTAGATACGCAGTATTTT. Its translation is CASPPWGQGAVDTQYF.

The chain uses TRBV19 and TRBJ1-1, with 11 bases fitting TRBD1. The CDR3 runs 17 residues. Germline CDR1 is LNHDA and CDR2 is SQIVND (reference sequence). J gave up 5 bases and V 2 bases, and 10 bases lay outside the gene matches. The CDR3 DNA reads as TGTGCCAGTAGTATAACGGGACAGGGGGTTTTTGGGACTGAAGCTTTCTTT. Protein: CASSITGQGVFGTEAFF.

This rearrangement joins TRBV18 to TRBJ1-3, with D uncertain. The V and J ends lost 7 bases and 2 bases respectively, with 6 bases between them. This CDR3 region has 12 residues. Per germline, CDR1 KGHSH and CDR2 LQKENI. CDR3 coding DNA: TGTGCCAGCTTCCTTCCTGGAAACACCATATATTTT. Protein product: CASFLPGNTIYF.

The V and J genes are TRBV19 and TRBJ2-2, with D tentatively TRBD2 (5 bases). This CDR3 spans 13 amino acids. V lost 5 bases and J lost 5, with 9 bases in between. Germline-derived CDR1 and CDR2 are LNHDA and SQIVND (reference sequence). CDR3 amino acids: CASSVDFTGELFF. DNA for the CDR3: TGTGCCAGTAGTGTGGACTTTACCGGGGAGCTGTTTTTT.

The chain joins TRBV6-5 to TRBJ2-7; TRBD2 matches 8 bases. The CDR3 extends over 15 amino acids. CDR1 and CDR2 from the germline V gene are MNHEY and SVGAGI. The V gene end was trimmed by 6 bases and the J gene end by 5 bases; junction bases not matched to a gene: 12. CDR3 sequence: CASRPRGGIIHEQYF. DNA for the CDR3: TGTGCCAGCAGGCCTCGGGGGGGAATCATCCACGAGCAGTACTTC.

The rearrangement uses TRBV5-1 and TRBJ1-2, with 7 positions matching TRBD1. V dropped 2 bases and J dropped 7; count of bases not matched to a gene: 8. Germline loops: CDR1 SGHRS, CDR2 YFSETQ. The CDR3 loop spans 14 amino acids. As DNA, the CDR3 is TGCGCCAGCAGCTTACTACAGGGGTCTGCTGGCTACACCTTC. Translating gives CASSLLQGSAGYTF. Combining the CDR3 with reference TRBV5-1 and TRBJ1-2 gives the whole variable domain KAGVTQTPRYLIKTRGQQVTLSCSPISGHRSVSWYQQTPGQGLQFLFEYFSETQRNKGNFPGRFSGRQFSNSRSEMNVSTLELGDSALYLCASSLLQGSAGYTFGSGTRLTVV.

This rearrangement joins TRBV7-9 to TRBJ2-5; a weak D match, TRBD1 (5 bases). Germline-derived CDR1 and CDR2 are SEHNR and FQNEAQ (reference sequence). The V end was cut by 5 bases, the J end by 1 base, with 11 bases between. The CDR3 contains 14 residues. Here the CDR3 reads CASSQGRGQETQYF. The CDR3 bases are TGTGCCAGCAGCCAGGGTAGGGGCCAAGAGACCCAGTACTTC.

The chain employs TRBV25-1 and TRBJ1-1; D might be TRBD1 (5 bases). The germline V and J ends were trimmed by 6 bases and 4 bases, with 9 bases remaining between them. The CDR3 is 12 amino acids. Germline loops: CDR1 MGHDK, CDR2 SYGVNS. The CDR3: CASSLQGTEAFF. The CDR3 DNA is TGTGCCAGCAGCCTCCAGGGCACTGAAGCTTTCTTT.

The V and J genes are TRBV4-1 and TRBJ2-3, with a weak D call TRBD2 (6 bases). The CDR3 length is 14 residues. CDR1 is MGHRA and CDR2 is YSYEKL in the germline V gene. V lost 1 base to trimming and J lost 7 bases, with 12 bases between them. As DNA, the CDR3 is TGCGCCAGCAGCCAAGGGGGCGCGGGGCATACGCAGTATTTT. It specifies CASSQGGAGHTQYF.

The chain links TRBV30 to TRBJ1-3, with unresolved D. Germline V gene data show CDR1 as GTSNPN and CDR2 as SVGIG (reference sequence). V lost 5 bases, J lost 6 bases, and 11 bases lay in between. The CDR3 length is 12 residues. The CDR3 bases are TGTGCCTGGGGAGGGTTTTTAAACACCATATATTTT. Amino acids: CAWGGFLNTIYF.

The V call is TRBV30, the J call TRBJ2-5, with TRBD2 identical over 10 bases. This CDR3 spans 19 amino acids. Germline assignment: CDR1 GTSNPN and CDR2 SVGIG (reference sequence). The trim removed 0 bases at V and 1 base at J, leaving 14 bases unmatched. The CDR3 region is CAWSVGLISSGSPQETQYF. In nucleotides, the CDR3 is TGTGCCTGGAGTGTTGGGTTGATATCTAGCGGGAGCCCCCAAGAGACCCAGTACTTC.

This sequence joins TRBV7-9 and TRBJ1-5; 8 bases agree with TRBD1. CDR1 is SEHNR, CDR2 FQNEAQ, per germline (reference sequence). This CDR3 is 15 amino acids long. Unmatched junction bases numbered 5, after V lost 4 bases and J lost 3 bases. In DNA form, the CDR3 reads TGTGCCAGCAGCTCCGGGACAGGAGTCAATCAGCCCCAGCATTTT. It is translated as CASSSGTGVNQPQHF.

This clone was observed a single time. This CDR3 reads CSASAGSGQYF. DNA of the CDR3: TGCAGTGCCTCAGCAGGGTCCGGGCAGTACTTC. V and J are TRBV20-1 and TRBJ2-7; D perhaps matches TRBD1 (5 bases). The CDR3 spans 11 residues. Germline lookup yields CDR1 DFQATT and CDR2 SNEGSKA (reference sequence). V was shortened by 6 bases and J by 9 bases, with 15 bases between the two germline ends.

This rearrangement joins TRBV6-5 to TRBJ1-2; tentatively, D is TRBD1 (6 bases). V lost 7 bases to trimming and J lost 5 bases, with 14 bases between them. Looked up from germline, CDR1 is MNHEY and CDR2 is SVGAGI. CDR3 size: 13 residues. The chain's CDR3 is CASNRGREYGYTF. CDR3 DNA: TGTGCCAGCAATAGGGGGAGAGAATATGGCTACACCTTC.